Below, 22 T cell receptor beta chains from the same sample are listed, as sequenced in a study of cytomegalovirus exposure and HLA in healthy donors. The PCR used 60 Vbeta and 13 Jbeta primers. Repertoires were generated with immunoSEQ multiplex PCR, while TCRdb's copy carries only in-frame clones and drops some. The data contain under 200,000 clones, approximately 70% of them singletons. The material sequenced was PBMCs. Receptor source: a woman aged 18-35 years in good health and CMV-seropositive.

V gene TRBV4-2 combines with J gene TRBJ2-5; 7 bases agree with TRBD1. The end of the DNA aligns better with TRBJ2-7, so the J call may be wrong. Per the germline V gene, CDR1 is LGHNA and CDR2 is YNFKEQ. The CDR3 runs 16 residues. This CDR3 is CASSGMVGGFSYEQYF. DNA for the CDR3: TGTGCCAGCAGCGGTATGGTAGGGGGCTTCTCCTACGAGCAGTACTTC.

The J gene is TRBJ2-1, the V gene TRBV19; D might be TRBD1 (8 bases). The germline V and J ends were trimmed by 6 bases and 7 bases, with 34 bases remaining between them. The V gene's germline CDR1 is LNHDA and CDR2 SQIVND (reference sequence). This CDR3 spans 20 amino acids. The CDR3 sequence is CASRNPGTGVGGLLWNEQFF. CDR3 bases: TGTGCCAGTAGGAACCCAGGGACAGGCGTCGGGGGGCTCCTCTGGAATGAGCAGTTCTTC.

The gene calls are TRBV5-5 and TRBJ1-2; D ambiguous. V shed 1 base and J shed 4 bases, with 8 bases lying between them. The CDR3 covers 13 residues. CDR1 and CDR2 (germline): SGHKS, YYEKEE (reference sequence). The CDR3 DNA sequence: TGTGCCAGCAGCTTGAGCCCAACCTATGGCTACACCTTC. Its protein product is CASSLSPTYGYTF.

This clone has a handful of counts. This chain connects TRBV5-1 to TRBJ1-1; 11 nucleotides match TRBD1. This CDR3 contains 15 residues. In germline, CDR1 is SGHRS, CDR2 YFSETQ. Trimming removed 2 bases from V and 5 bases from J; junction bases left unmatched: 5. CDR3 coding DNA: TGCGCCAGCAGCTTAGACGGACAGGGGGCTACTGAAGCTTTCTTT. Amino acids: CASSLDGQGATEAFF.

This clone was detected once. This chain links TRBV28 with TRBJ2-3, with TRBD2 matching 13 bases. Trimming at V came to 4 bases and at J to 0 bases, leaving 4 bases not matched to a gene. CDR3 length: 17 amino acids. The germline CDR1 and CDR2 sequences are MDHEN and SYDVKM. This CDR3 is CASSSPGLAGSTDTQYF. The CDR3 DNA reads TGTGCCAGCAGTTCTCCGGGACTAGCGGGAAGCACAGATACGCAGTATTTT.

The rearrangement uses TRBV7-2 and TRBJ2-5, with a weak D call TRBD1 (6 bases). The tail of the sequence fits TRBJ2-7 better, so the J call may be wrong. The CDR3 extends over 14 amino acids. Germline V gives CDR1 SGHTA, CDR2 FQGNSA. CDR3 sequence (DNA): TGTGCCAGCAGCTTACAGGGGATCTCCTACGAGCAGTACTTC. This translates into CASSLQGISYEQYF.

The V gene is TRBV7-9, the J gene TRBJ2-3, with D unclear. CDR1 and CDR2 (germline): SEHNR, FQNEAQ (reference sequence). Trimming left V 5 bases short and J 1 base short, with 7 bases between. This CDR3 spans 13 amino acids. DNA for the CDR3: TGTGCCAGCAGCCCGAGCGGCACAGATACGCAGTATTTT. It is translated as CASSPSGTDTQYF.

CDR3 in amino acids: CSVVGQEIYEQYF. For the CDR3, the DNA is TGCAGCGTTGTGGGACAGGAGATCTACGAGCAGTACTTC. V is TRBV29-1 and J is TRBJ2-7; 8 bases map to TRBD1. The V and J ends lost 4 bases and 3 bases, in that order; junction bases with no gene match: 5. This CDR3 region has 13 residues. In germline, CDR1 is SQVTM, CDR2 ANQGSEA.

V gene TRBV4-3 combines with J gene TRBJ2-5, with a possible D match to TRBD2 (7 bases). The germline CDR1 and CDR2 sequences are LGHNA and YSLEER. The CDR3 length is 15 residues. Trimming shortened V by 1 base and J by 7 bases, and 16 bases separated the two germline ends. The CDR3 is CASSQVWGGVGTQYF. DNA of the CDR3: TGCGCCAGCAGCCAAGTATGGGGGGGCGTCGGGACCCAGTACTTC.

V usage is TRBV7-2 and J usage is TRBJ1-6, with TRBD1 as a possible D gene (5 bases). The germline gives CDR1 SGHTA, CDR2 FQGNSA. V lost 4 bases to trimming and J lost 9 bases, with 10 bases between them. The CDR3 has 13 amino acids. In DNA, the CDR3 is TGTGCCAGCAGCTCGGCAGGGTCTTCACCCCTCCACTTT. Its translation: CASSSAGSSPLHF.

V usage is TRBV18 and J usage is TRBJ1-6; D is possibly TRBD1 (6 bases). CDR3 length: 18 amino acids. Per the germline V gene, CDR1 is KGHSH and CDR2 is LQKENI. The germline V and J ends were trimmed by 4 bases and 0 bases, with 16 bases remaining between them. CDR3 amino acids: CASSRTGTLSSYNSPLHF. CDR3 coding DNA: TGTGCCAGCTCACGTACCGGGACATTAAGCTCCTATAATTCACCCCTCCACTTT.

The V call is TRBV5-4, the J call TRBJ1-4; the match to TRBD1 covers 8 bases. Germline V gives CDR1 SGHNT, CDR2 YYREEE (reference sequence). V dropped 2 bases and J dropped 5; count of bases not matched to a gene: 2. CDR3 length equals 14 residues. Here the CDR3 DNA reads TGTGCCAGCAGCTTAGGGACAGGAAATGAAAAACTGTTTTTT. Translated: CASSLGTGNEKLFF.

This chain connects TRBV18 to TRBJ2-7, with TRBD1 as a possible D gene (6 bases). The V and J ends lost 3 bases and 5 bases respectively, with 23 bases between them. This CDR3 contains 17 residues. CDR1 KGHSH and CDR2 LQKENI come from the germline V gene. CDR3 in amino acids: CASSPLPVGGVKDEQYF. CDR3 bases: TGTGCCAGCTCACCCCTCCCGGTTGGGGGCGTGAAAGACGAGCAGTACTTC.

This clone turned up a few times. The rearrangement uses TRBV7-9 and TRBJ2-1; the match to TRBD2 covers 7 bases. V shed 2 bases and J 7 bases; nucleotides not matched to a gene: 8. Per germline, CDR1 SEHNR and CDR2 FQNEAQ (reference sequence). The length of the CDR3 is 15 residues. The CDR3 bases are TGTGCCAGCAGCTTAATGGCTAGCGGCCCGAATGAGCAGTTCTTC. It codes for CASSLMASGPNEQFF.

This sequence joins TRBV2 and TRBJ1-1; 7 bases are a match to TRBD1. The CDR3 runs 13 residues. The V and J ends lost 10 bases and 0 bases, in that order; junction bases with no gene match: 5. The germline V gene has CDR1 SNHLY and CDR2 FYNNEI. CDR3 in amino acids: CAMADRMNTEAFF. The CDR3 nucleotides read TGTGCCATGGCGGACAGGATGAACACTGAAGCTTTCTTT.

This chain connects TRBV10-3 to TRBJ2-5; D perhaps matches TRBD1 (5 bases). This CDR3 spans 16 amino acids. The V gene lost 3 bases and the J gene lost 5 bases, with 19 bases spanning the gap. Germline CDR1 is ENHRY and CDR2 is SYGVKD. This CDR3 reads CAISEGPGQGIETQYF. The CDR3 DNA is TGTGCCATCAGTGAAGGTCCGGGCCAGGGCATCGAGACCCAGTACTTC.

The rearrangement links TRBV5-1 to TRBJ2-5; maybe TRBD1 (5 bases). The CDR3 extends over 16 amino acids. V was clipped by 0 bases and J by 1 base, with 13 bases between them. Germline V lookup: CDR1 SGHRS, CDR2 YFSETQ. The CDR3 DNA reads TGCGCCAGCAGCTTGGCCGCGTCAGGGCCCCAAGAGACCCAGTACTTC. Residues: CASSLAASGPQETQYF.

This chain connects TRBV5-1 to TRBJ1-4; a possible D gene is TRBD1 (5 bases). Trimming took 0 bases from V and 6 from J, leaving 15 bases between them. Per the germline V gene, CDR1 is SGHRS and CDR2 is YFSETQ. This CDR3 spans 16 amino acids. The CDR3 loop is CASSLAFGRVDEKLFF. CDR3 nucleotides: TGCGCCAGCAGCTTGGCCTTTGGCAGGGTGGATGAAAAACTGTTTTTT.

The chain links TRBV5-4 to TRBJ2-4; D is unclear. Germline V gene sequence: CDR1 SGHNT, CDR2 YYREEE (reference sequence). This CDR3 is built from 16 residues. V shed 0 bases and J shed 1 base, with 11 bases lying between them. The CDR3 sequence is CASSLGDSMAKNIQYF. The CDR3 DNA is TGTGCCAGCAGCTTGGGTGACTCGATGGCCAAAAACATTCAGTACTTC. The complete variable domain, with remaining parts taken from reference TRBV5-4 and TRBJ2-4, reads ETGVTQSPTHLIKTRGQQVTLRCSSQSGHNTVSWYQQALGQGPQFIFQYYREEENGRGNFPPRFSGLQFPNYSSELNVNALELDDSALYLCASSLGDSMAKNIQYFGAGTRLSVL.

V and J are TRBV11-1 and TRBJ1-4; 8 bases line up with TRBD1. V gave up 5 bases and J gave up 8 bases; unmatched junction bases: 10. Germline values: CDR1 SGHAT, CDR2 FQDESV (reference sequence). The CDR3 has 15 amino acids. Here the CDR3 reads CASSVVRGLLEKLFF. The CDR3 DNA follows: TGTGCCAGCAGCGTCGTCAGGGGGCTATTGGAAAAACTGTTTTTT.

A few counts support this clone. The chain combines TRBV27 with TRBJ2-7; 8 nucleotides match TRBD2. The germline CDR1 and CDR2 sequences are MNHEY and SMNVEV (reference sequence). This CDR3 is built from 14 residues. Unmatched junction bases numbered 1, after V lost 0 bases and J lost 3 bases. The CDR3 here is CASSLSSGGYEQYF. The CDR3 coding sequence is TGTGCCAGCAGTTTATCCAGCGGGGGCTACGAGCAGTACTTC.

The chain carries TRBV4-3 and TRBJ1-1, with 8 positions matching TRBD1. The CDR3 length is 16 residues. Germline assignment: CDR1 LGHNA and CDR2 YSLEER. V was clipped by 1 base and J by 2 bases; unmatched bases: 6. This CDR3 is CASSQGTGYLNTEAFF. The CDR3 bases are TGCGCCAGCAGCCAAGGGACAGGGTATCTCAACACTGAAGCTTTCTTT.